Listed below are T cell receptor beta chains from one sample, sequenced in a study of T cells and copy number aberrations in small-cell lung cancer. Sequenced by immunoSEQ multiplex PCR; TCRdb stores in-frame clones only, minus some. The sample consists of a few hundred clones, 70% to 90% of them appearing once. The sample taken for sequencing was tumor tissue. The receptors here all came from a woman aged 60-75 years with small cell lung cancer. CDR3s include the opening cysteine and the closing phenylalanine or tryptophan. Each record gives: clone size, J gene, CDR3 length, V gene, D gene, CDR3 DNA, CDR3 protein. A D gene is named only where the DNA matches it firmly. Some rows mark clone size as missing; the rest say once, few, many or name a class of expanded clone.

size: -
J: TRBJ1-1
length: 15
V: TRBV19
D: -
DNA: TGTGCCAGTAGTATAGATCCACAGGGTTCCACTGAAGCTTTCTTT
CDR3: CASSIDPQGSTEAFF

size: -
J: TRBJ1-2
length: 16
V: TRBV5-1
D: -
DNA: TGCGCCAGCAGCTTTGGCGGGGGCGCAGAATTCTATGGCTACACCTTC
CDR3: CASSFGGGAEFYGYTF

size: -
J: TRBJ1-3
length: 15
V: TRBV4-1
D: TRBD1
DNA: TGCGCCAGCAGCCAGGGACAGGGGGCTGGAAACACCATATATTTT
CDR3: CASSQGQGAGNTIYF

size: -
J: TRBJ2-1
length: 16
V: TRBV7-6
D: TRBD2
DNA: TGTGCCAGCAGCCCCCGGGACTACGGCTTTTTCAATGAGCAGTTCTTC
CDR3: CASSPRDYGFFNEQFF

size: -
J: TRBJ1-1
length: 16
V: TRBV18
D: -
DNA: TGTGCCAGCTCACCCTTTCAGGGAAGTCGGGACACTGAAGCTTTCTTT
CDR3: CASSPFQGSRDTEAFF

size: -
J: TRBJ2-3
length: 14
V: TRBV2
D: TRBD2
DNA: TGTGCCAGCAACTTAGCGGGGAGCGCAGATACGCAGTATTTT
CDR3: CASNLAGSADTQYF

size: few
J: TRBJ1-2
length: 14
V: TRBV7-9
D: -
DNA: TGTGCCAGCAGCTTAGGCCAACCGGGCTATGGCTACACCTTC
CDR3: CASSLGQPGYGYTF

size: few
J: TRBJ2-2
length: 14
V: TRBV27
D: -
DNA: TGTGCCAGCAGTATCCTGAGGGGGGGCGGGGAGCTGTTTTTT
CDR3: CASSILRGGGELFF

size: once
J: TRBJ1-3
length: 14
V: TRBV5-1
D: -
DNA: TGCGCCAGCAGCTTCGGGGGATTCGGAAACACCATATATTTT
CDR3: CASSFGGFGNTIYF

size: -
J: TRBJ1-1
length: 13
V: TRBV9
D: -
DNA: TGTGCCAGCAGCGTAGCGGTAAACACTGAAGCTTTCTTT
CDR3: CASSVAVNTEAFF

size: -
J: TRBJ2-1
length: 14
V: TRBV9
D: TRBD1
DNA: TGTGCCAGCAGCTCCGGGACAGTCTACAATGAGCAGTTCTTC
CDR3: CASSSGTVYNEQFF

size: -
J: TRBJ2-6
length: 16
V: TRBV5-4
D: -
DNA: TGTGCCAGCTGGCAGGTGTCTGGGTCTGGGGCCAACGTCCTGACTTTC
CDR3: CASWQVSGSGANVLTF

size: -
J: TRBJ1-2
length: 15
V: TRBV29-1
D: TRBD1
DNA: TGCAGCGTTGAGGGGATCAGGGGGCAGGAATATGGCTACACCTTC
CDR3: CSVEGIRGQEYGYTF